The text below deals with one T cell receptor (beta chain). Its specificity is unknown. In the same sample, other DNA sequences code for this CDR3. TCRdb's copy holds only in-frame clones and misses some; the assay was immunoSEQ multiplex PCR. The profile covers some 41,000 clones, with around 78% appearing a single time and 9.5% to 12% taken by the ten largest. This sample stems from a study of PD-1 blockade in classical Hodgkin lymphoma. The CDR3 sequence is 15 residues long. Germline CDR1 and CDR2: MGHRA and YSYEKL. Trimming stripped 1 base from V and 7 bases from J, with 14 bases between. Each patient experienced a relapse that followed autologous stem cell transplantation, and brentuximab vedotin exposure varied. Broader study findings: Reports described newly diagnosed patients as having lower baseline TCR diversity than healthy donors. The authors excluded patients who started nivolumab under 1 year after ASCT. Complete responders possessed baseline diversity comparable to newly diagnosed patients.

The rearrangement uses TRBV4-1 and TRBJ1-5, with D possibly TRBD1 on 5 matching bases. This sequence was found in a human donor with classical Hodgkin lymphoma. The sequencing used peripheral blood mononuclear cells (PBMCs), collected at baseline. CDR3 in amino acids: CASSQGRGVKQPQHF. The CDR3 DNA reads TGCGCCAGCAGCCAAGGTAGGGGAGTTAAACAGCCCCAGCATTTT.